This T cell receptor beta chain derives from a study of blood T cell repertoires in COVID-19. Across the study: The cDNA or gDNA used as material had been derived from T cells, B-cell-depleted T cells, or PBMCs.

With V trimmed by 4 bases and J by 6 bases, 4 bases remained unmatched. Germline V gene data show CDR1 as SGHKS and CDR2 as YYEKEE (reference sequence). This CDR3 comprises 13 residues. The method was immunoSEQ multiplex PCR; TCRdb's version includes in-frame clones alone and lacks a portion of them. Among around 300,000 clones listed, 90% were seen once. Sequencing input: peripheral blood. This receptor was obtained from a woman younger than 45 with COVID-19, enrolled during active disease. This chain connects TRBV5-5 to TRBJ2-1; 7 positions match TRBD2. CDR3 residues: CASSPGGSNEQFF. The CDR3 DNA reads as TGTGCCAGCAGCCCGGGAGGAAGCAATGAGCAGTTCTTC.